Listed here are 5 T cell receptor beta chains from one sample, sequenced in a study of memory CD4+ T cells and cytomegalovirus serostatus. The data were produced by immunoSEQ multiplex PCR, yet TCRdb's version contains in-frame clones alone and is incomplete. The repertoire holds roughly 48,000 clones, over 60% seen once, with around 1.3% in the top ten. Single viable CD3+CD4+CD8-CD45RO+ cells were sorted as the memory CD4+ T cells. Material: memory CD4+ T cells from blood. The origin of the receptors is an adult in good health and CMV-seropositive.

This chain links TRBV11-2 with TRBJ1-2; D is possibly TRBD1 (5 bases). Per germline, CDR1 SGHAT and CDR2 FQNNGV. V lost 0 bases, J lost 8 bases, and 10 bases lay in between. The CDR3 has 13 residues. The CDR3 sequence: CASSLERAGGYTF. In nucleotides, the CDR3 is TGTGCCAGCAGCTTAGAACGGGCAGGGGGCTACACCTTC.

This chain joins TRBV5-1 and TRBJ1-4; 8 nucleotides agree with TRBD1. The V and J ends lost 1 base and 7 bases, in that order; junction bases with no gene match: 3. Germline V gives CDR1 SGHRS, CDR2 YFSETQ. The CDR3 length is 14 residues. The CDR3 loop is CASSLRQGAEKLFF. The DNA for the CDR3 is TGCGCCAGCAGCTTGAGGCAGGGGGCTGAAAAACTGTTTTTT. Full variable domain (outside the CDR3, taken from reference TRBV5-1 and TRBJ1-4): KAGVTQTPRYLIKTRGQQVTLSCSPISGHRSVSWYQQTPGQGLQFLFEYFSETQRNKGNFPGRFSGRQFSNSRSEMNVSTLELGDSALYLCASSLRQGAEKLFFGSGTQLSVL.

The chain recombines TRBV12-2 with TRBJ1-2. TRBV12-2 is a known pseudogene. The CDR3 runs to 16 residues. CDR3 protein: CASRKIQKGGVNGYTF. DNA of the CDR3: TGTGCAAGTCGCAAAATCCAGAAAGGTGGGGTGAATGGCTACACCTTC.

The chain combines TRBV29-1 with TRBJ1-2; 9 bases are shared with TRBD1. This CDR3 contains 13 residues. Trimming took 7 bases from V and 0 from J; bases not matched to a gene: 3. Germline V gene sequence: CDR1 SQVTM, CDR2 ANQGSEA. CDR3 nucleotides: TGCAGCGGCGGGACAGGGACTAACTATGGCTACACCTTC. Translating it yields CSGGTGTNYGYTF.

The DNA of the CDR3 is TGCGCCAGCAGCGAGACAGAGGAGCAGTACTTC. This gives the protein CASSETEEQYF. The rearrangement links TRBV5-1 to TRBJ2-7; the D gene is possibly TRBD1 (5 bases). The CDR3 totals 11 residues. V was pared by 4 bases and J by 7 bases, with 9 bases between. Per germline, CDR1 SGHRS and CDR2 YFSETQ.